This entry describes one T cell receptor beta chain. The target antigen is unknown. The data are from a study of beta chain features in type 1 diabetes. Study findings and constraints: All four CD4+ subsets from Type 1 diabetes patients carried moderately but significantly shorter TCRB CDR3s. The study found fewer insertions and more deletions at VDJ junctions in type 1 diabetes patients. Shorter templates might be favored by PCR, equally in patients and controls.

All of the isolated RNA was reverse transcribed, so expressed TCRB transcripts were sequenced. Here immunoSEQ multiplex PCR was the method, and the copy in TCRdb shows in-frame clones only, minus some. In the table there are some 160,000 clones, 8% to 9.5% of which are singletons. CD45RO/CCR7/CD25/CD127/CD95/CD27 staining was used to isolate CD4+ naive, central memory, regulatory and stem cell-like memory cells by sorting. This TCR derives from a woman between 18 and 29 years old with type 1 diabetes. The sequenced material came from central memory CD4+ T cells from blood.

CDR3 in amino acids: CASSLERANTGELFF. In DNA form, the CDR3 reads TGCGCCAGCAGCTTGGAGAGGGCGAACACCGGGGAGCTGTTTTTT. This chain joins TRBV5-1 and TRBJ2-2; TRBD2 is a possible D gene (5 bases). Trimming removed 0 bases at V and 0 bases at J, with 6 bases between. Germline V lookup: CDR1 SGHRS, CDR2 YFSETQ. The CDR3 has 15 amino acids.